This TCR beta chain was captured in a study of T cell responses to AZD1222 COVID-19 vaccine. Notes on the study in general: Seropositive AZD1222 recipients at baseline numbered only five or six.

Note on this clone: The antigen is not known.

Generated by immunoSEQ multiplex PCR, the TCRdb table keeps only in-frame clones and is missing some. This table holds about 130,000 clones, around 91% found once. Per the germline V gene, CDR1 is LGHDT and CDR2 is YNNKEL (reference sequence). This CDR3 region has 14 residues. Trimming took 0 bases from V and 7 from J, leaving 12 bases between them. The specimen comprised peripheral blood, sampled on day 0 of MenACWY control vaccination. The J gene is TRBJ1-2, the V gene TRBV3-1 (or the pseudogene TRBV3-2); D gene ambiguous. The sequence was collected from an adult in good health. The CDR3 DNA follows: TGTGCCAGCAGCCAAGATTATCGGCACTGTGGCTACACCTTC. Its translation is CASSQDYRHCGYTF.